A single sample is the source of the 24 T cell receptor beta chains below, sequenced in a study of cytomegalovirus exposure and HLA in healthy donors. The PCR used 60 Vbeta and 13 Jbeta primers. Profiling relied on immunoSEQ multiplex PCR, and the TCRdb table lists in-frame clones only, not all of them. The repertoire holds 90,000 to 120,000 clones, with 55% to 85% as singletons. The sequencing sample was made of PBMCs. The receptors were gathered from a man in his thirties or forties in good health and CMV-seronegative.

This clone came up a few times. This chain connects TRBV11-2 to TRBJ2-5; perhaps TRBD2 as D (5 bases). V was cut by 5 bases and J by 5 bases, with 9 bases left in between. The CDR3 contains 12 residues. CDR1 SGHAT and CDR2 FQNNGV come from the germline V gene. The CDR3 region is CASSLSGETQYF. In nucleotides, the CDR3 is TGTGCCAGCAGCCTATCGGGGGAGACCCAGTACTTC.

This clone turned up a few times. The chain combines TRBV6-5 with TRBJ1-6, with D uncertain. This CDR3 has 14 residues. The germline V and J ends were trimmed by 2 bases and 6 bases, with 8 bases remaining between them. The germline gives CDR1 MNHEY, CDR2 SVGAGI. CDR3 loop: CASSYGQINSPLHF. As DNA, the CDR3 is TGTGCCAGCAGTTACGGGCAGATTAATTCACCCCTCCACTTT.

There are a few counts of this clone. The rearrangement uses TRBV20-1 and TRBJ1-2, with 7 bases fitting TRBD1. Trimming took 7 bases from V and 5 from J; bases not matched to a gene: 4. The CDR3 covers 11 residues. The germline V gene has CDR1 DFQATT and CDR2 SNEGSKA (reference sequence). CDR3 loop: CSGQGFYGYTF. In DNA, the CDR3 is TGCAGTGGACAGGGATTTTATGGCTACACCTTC.

Here the CDR3 reads CASSPGLAGAYNEQFF. Written as DNA, the CDR3 is TGCGCCAGCAGTCCAGGACTAGCGGGAGCCTACAATGAGCAGTTCTTC. This chain uses TRBV10-2 with TRBJ2-1; 13 positions agree with TRBD2. V gave up 5 bases and J gave up 2 bases; unmatched junction bases: 3. CDR1 WSHSY and CDR2 SAAADI come from the germline V gene. The CDR3 is 16 residues long.

This sequence joins TRBV5-1 and TRBJ1-5; the match to TRBD1 covers 7 bases. The CDR3 has 13 amino acids. V gave up 3 bases and J gave up 7 bases; unmatched junction bases: 4. Germline V gives CDR1 SGHRS, CDR2 YFSETQ. CDR3 loop: CASSSTGDQPQHF. The CDR3 DNA reads as TGCGCCAGCAGCTCTACAGGGGACCAGCCCCAGCATTTT.

This clone appeared a single time. The CDR3 loop is CASSSGTGVGGYTF. The DNA for the CDR3 is TGTGCCAGCAGCTCAGGTACAGGGGTCGGAGGCTACACCTTC. This sequence joins TRBV7-9 and TRBJ1-2; 7 nucleotides match TRBD1. V trimming: 4 bases; J trimming: 8 bases; junction bases outside the gene matches: 10. CDR1 is SEHNR, CDR2 FQNEAQ, per germline (reference sequence). CDR3 length equals 14 residues.

The chain uses TRBV10-1 and TRBJ1-3, with 9 bases that match TRBD1. Germline CDR1 reads WNHNN; CDR2 reads SYGVQD (reference sequence). CDR3 length: 15 residues. V trimming: 6 bases; J trimming: 0 bases; junction bases outside the gene matches: 3. The CDR3 loop is CASSPDRGSGNTIYF. The CDR3 nucleotides read TGCGCCAGCAGCCCGGACAGGGGCTCTGGAAACACCATATATTTT.

The chain combines TRBV11-2 with TRBJ2-3; 9 nucleotides align to TRBD2. V shed 5 bases, J shed 5 bases, and the junction held 8 bases outside the gene matches. The CDR3 sequence is 15 residues long. Germline CDR1 and CDR2: SGHAT and FQNNGV. The CDR3 protein is CASSRELAGIDTQYF. The CDR3 bases are TGTGCCAGCAGCCGTGAACTAGCGGGTATAGATACGCAGTATTTT.

This clone was counted between two and nine times. The gene calls are TRBV28 and TRBJ2-5, with a tentative D call TRBD1 (6 bases). V lost 2 bases and J lost 1, with 11 bases in between. Germline V gene data show CDR1 as MDHEN and CDR2 as SYDVKM. This CDR3 has 15 residues. The CDR3 DNA follows: TGTGCCAGCAGTTTAAGTCCAGGGGCCCAAGAGACCCAGTACTTC. It codes for CASSLSPGAQETQYF.

This chain joins TRBV10-2 and TRBJ2-1; no clear D gene. Per the germline V gene, CDR1 is WSHSY and CDR2 is SAAADI. CDR3 size: 10 residues. V lost 8 bases and J 7 bases, leaving 6 bases between the germline ends. CDR3 nucleotide sequence: TGCGCCAGCGAGGAAAATGAGCAGTTCTTC. It translates to CASEENEQFF.

This chain joins TRBV18 and TRBJ1-2, with a weak D call TRBD1 (6 bases). Trimming cost V 4 bases and J 0 bases, with 9 bases left between them. The CDR3 covers 14 residues. The germline V gene encodes CDR1 KGHSH and CDR2 LQKENI. CDR3 amino acids: CASSLDRTNYGYTF. The CDR3 region has the DNA TGTGCCAGCTCACTGGACAGAACTAACTATGGCTACACCTTC.

This CDR3 is CSVEVSGGRQETQYF. The CDR3 nucleotides read TGCAGCGTTGAAGTTTCAGGGGGAAGGCAAGAGACCCAGTACTTC. This chain uses TRBV29-1 with TRBJ2-5, with 7 bases identical to TRBD1. Germline-derived CDR1 and CDR2 are SQVTM and ANQGSEA. The CDR3 is 15 amino acids. Trimming at V came to 1 base and at J to 2 bases, leaving 7 bases not matched to a gene. Drawing the rest from reference TRBV29-1 and TRBJ2-5, the complete variable domain is SAVISQKPSRDICQRGTSLTIQCQVDSQVTMMFWYRQQPGQSLTLIATANQGSEATYESGFVIDKFPISRPNLTFSTLTVSNMSPEDSSIYLCSVEVSGGRQETQYFGPGTRLLVL.

Of note for this clone: An end of the junction does not agree with germline; a read error may underlie this. The rearrangement uses TRBV2 and TRBJ2-3, with D perhaps TRBD2 (6 bases). From germline, CDR1 is SNHLY and CDR2 FYNNEI. The CDR3 length is 14 residues. The CDR3 protein is CASRGGSSTGTQYF. The CDR3 coding sequence is TGTGCCAGCAGGGGGGGTTCTAGCACAGGTACGCAGTATTTT.

This clone was seen once. The chain couples TRBV29-1 to TRBJ2-1, with TRBD2 matching 12 bases. Germline loops: CDR1 SQVTM, CDR2 ANQGSEA. Trimming cost V 7 bases and J 9 bases; bases outside gene matches: 10. CDR3 length: 14 residues. CDR3 nucleotides: TGCAGCGGAACGCTAGCGGGAGGGCCGGTTGAGCAGTTCTTC. As protein: CSGTLAGGPVEQFF.

This clone was detected only a few times. The chain couples TRBV7-3 to TRBJ2-1; a weak D match, TRBD1 (6 bases). The V gene's germline CDR1 is SGHTA and CDR2 FQGTGA. V was clipped by 5 bases and J by 0 bases, with 11 bases between them. The CDR3 is 15 residues long. The CDR3 DNA sequence: TGTGCCAGCAGCGTAGACAGGTCCTCCTACAATGAGCAGTTCTTC. Translation: CASSVDRSSYNEQFF.

This rearrangement joins TRBV27 to TRBJ2-3; 13 positions match TRBD2. This CDR3 spans 15 amino acids. Germline V gives CDR1 MNHEY, CDR2 SMNVEV (reference sequence). V lost 6 bases to trimming and J lost 2 bases; unmatched junction nucleotides: 2. The CDR3 spells CASRTSGRITDTQYF. CDR3 nucleotides: TGTGCCAGCAGGACTAGCGGGAGGATCACAGATACGCAGTATTTT.

This clone was seen only once. The genes are TRBV2 and TRBJ1-1, with D possibly matching TRBD1 (5 bases). The CDR3 loop spans 12 amino acids. V was shortened by 8 bases and J by 12 bases, with 19 bases between the two germline ends. Germline CDR1 is SNHLY and CDR2 is FYNNEI. The CDR3 sequence is CASRWGGPATFF. The CDR3 DNA sequence: TGTGCCAGCCGGTGGGGGGGACCGGCGACTTTCTTT.

This clone was seen once. The chain has TRBV28 and TRBJ2-5; D ambiguous. This CDR3 region has 11 residues. V dropped 4 bases and J dropped 5 bases, with 5 bases sitting between them. CDR1 is MDHEN and CDR2 is SYDVKM in the germline V gene. CDR3 nucleotides: TGTGCCAGCAGTTCCCCGGAGACCCAGTACTTC. It specifies CASSSPETQYF.

The V and J genes are TRBV5-1 and TRBJ2-7; D gene unclear. This CDR3 comprises 14 residues. Germline assignment: CDR1 SGHRS and CDR2 YFSETQ. V was cut by 3 bases and J by 0 bases, with 10 bases left in between. CDR3 nucleotides: TGCGCCAGCAGCTACGAGAGAGCCTCCTACGAGCAGTACTTC. Protein sequence: CASSYERASYEQYF.

The V and J genes are TRBV28 and TRBJ2-7, with 8 bases that match TRBD1. V shed 2 bases, J shed 6 bases, and the junction held 9 bases outside the gene matches. The V gene's germline CDR1 is MDHEN and CDR2 SYDVKM. CDR3 length: 15 amino acids. The CDR3 protein is CASSLRAGGSCEQYF. CDR3 DNA sequence: TGTGCCAGCAGTTTAAGGGCAGGGGGCAGTTGCGAGCAGTACTTC.

This clone was observed a handful of times. The chain combines TRBV25-1 with TRBJ2-1; 7 nucleotides line up with TRBD2. CDR1 and CDR2 (germline): MGHDK, SYGVNS. V was pared by 6 bases and J by 8 bases, with 4 bases of the junction left unmatched. There are 12 residues in the CDR3. CDR3 coding DNA: TGTGCCAGCAGGGGAGGGATAGATGAGCAGTTCTTC. It yields the protein CASRGGIDEQFF.

The chain recombines TRBV19 with TRBJ1-5, with 8 positions matching TRBD1. The closer fit of TRBJ2-3 to the DNA end suggests the J call may be wrong. The germline CDR1 and CDR2 sequences are LNHDA and SQIVND (reference sequence). There are 13 residues in the CDR3. The CDR3 protein is CASLGQGHQPQYF. The CDR3 DNA reads as TGTGCCAGTTTAGGACAGGGCCATCAGCCCCAGTATTTT.

The chain is built from TRBV29-1 and TRBJ2-7, with 8 bases matching TRBD1. CDR3 size: 13 residues. V was pared by 6 bases and J by 9 bases, with 13 bases of the junction left unmatched. CDR1 is SQVTM and CDR2 is ANQGSEA in the germline V gene. The CDR3 region has the DNA TGCAGCGTGGAAAGGGCAGGGGGCAGAGGGCAGTACTTC. It codes for CSVERAGGRGQYF.

In this sample, this clone turned up a few times. The chain has TRBV11-1 and TRBJ1-1, with D hard to call. Germline loops: CDR1 SGHAT, CDR2 FQDESV (reference sequence). V shed 1 base and J shed 7 bases, with 10 bases lying between them. The CDR3 extends over 13 amino acids. The CDR3 reads CASSLVPQLEAFF. The CDR3 region has the DNA TGTGCCAGCAGCTTAGTCCCCCAACTTGAAGCTTTCTTT.